Sequencing of this TCR beta chain was carried out in a study of cytomegalovirus exposure and HLA in healthy donors. Concerning this clone: Its matching antigen is unknown.

Among the roughly 120 subjects of the validation cohort, separate from the roughly 730-subject first cohort, were the donors. Notes on the study in general: Associated with cytomegalovirus, according to the listing, were about 160 TCR beta chains. Most observed TCR sequences were rare, whereas some public TCRs were detected in many donors.

Data came from immunoSEQ multiplex PCR; TCRdb stores just in-frame clones and leaves some out. The sample consists of about 120,000 clones, about 83% of them appearing once. Trimming took off 5 bases at V and 0 bases at J, with 14 bases between the two ends. CDR3 length: 16 residues. Germline loops: CDR1 LNHDA, CDR2 SQIVND (reference sequence). The clonotype comes from a woman aged 25 to 39 in good health and CMV-seronegative. The sequenced sample consisted of PBMCs. This rearrangement joins TRBV19 to TRBJ1-3; tentatively, D is TRBD1 (6 bases). CDR3 DNA sequence: TGTGCCAGTAGTGCATATACAGGGTTCTCTGGAAACACCATATATTTT. It yields the protein CASSAYTGFSGNTIYF.